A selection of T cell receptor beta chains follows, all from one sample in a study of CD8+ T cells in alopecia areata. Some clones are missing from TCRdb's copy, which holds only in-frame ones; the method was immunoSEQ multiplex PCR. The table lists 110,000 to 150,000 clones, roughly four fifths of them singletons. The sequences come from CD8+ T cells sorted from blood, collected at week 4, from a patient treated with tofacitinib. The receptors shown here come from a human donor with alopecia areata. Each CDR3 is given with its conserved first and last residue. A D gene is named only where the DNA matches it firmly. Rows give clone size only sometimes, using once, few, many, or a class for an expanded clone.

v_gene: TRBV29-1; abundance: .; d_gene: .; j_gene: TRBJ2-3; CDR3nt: TGCAGCGTTGGAAGTGGGGGGATGACAGATACGCAGTATTTT; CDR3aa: CSVGSGGMTDTQYF
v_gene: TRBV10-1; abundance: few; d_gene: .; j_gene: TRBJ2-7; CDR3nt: TGCGCCAGCAGTGAGGCCACGCTAGGCTACGAGCAGTACTTC; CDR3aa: CASSEATLGYEQYF
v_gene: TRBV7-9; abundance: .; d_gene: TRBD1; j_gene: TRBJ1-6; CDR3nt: TGTGCCAGCAGCTTCACCGGGACAGGTTCATGGTCACCCCTCCACTTT; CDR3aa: CASSFTGTGSWSPLHF
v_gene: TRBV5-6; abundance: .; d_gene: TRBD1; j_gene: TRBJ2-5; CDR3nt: TGTGCCAGCAGGAGGCCGGGACAGCAAGAGACCCAGTACTTC; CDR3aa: CASRRPGQQETQYF
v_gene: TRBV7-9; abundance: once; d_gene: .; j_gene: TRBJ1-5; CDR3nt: TGTGCCAGCAGCTTAGACAGAGGCAGGGAGGTAAATAGCAATCAGCCCCAGCATTTT; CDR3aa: CASSLDRGREVNSNQPQHF
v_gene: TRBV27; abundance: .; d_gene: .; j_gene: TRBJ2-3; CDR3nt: TGTGCCAGCAGTTTATCAATACGGGATACGCAGTATTTT; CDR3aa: CASSLSIRDTQYF
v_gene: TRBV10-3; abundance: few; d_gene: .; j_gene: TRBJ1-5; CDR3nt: TGTGCCATCAGTGAGTGGCGGGCGTCAAGAGATCAGCCCCAGCATTTT; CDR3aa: CAISEWRASRDQPQHF
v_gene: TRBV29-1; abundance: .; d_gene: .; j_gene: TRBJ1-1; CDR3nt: TGCAGCGTTGACTCCGGGTCGGGCACTGAAGCTTTCTTT; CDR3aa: CSVDSGSGTEAFF
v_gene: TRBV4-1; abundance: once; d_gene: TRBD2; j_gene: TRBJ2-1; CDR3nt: TGCGCCAGCAGCCAGCGGGGGGGGTCGAATGAGCAGTTCTTC; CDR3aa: CASSQRGGSNEQFF
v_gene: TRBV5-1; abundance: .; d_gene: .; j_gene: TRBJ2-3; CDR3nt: TGCGCCAGCAGCTCCTACTATTCCAGCACAGATACGCAGTATTTT; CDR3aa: CASSSYYSSTDTQYF
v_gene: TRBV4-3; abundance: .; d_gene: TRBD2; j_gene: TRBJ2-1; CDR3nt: TGCGCCAGCAGCCAATCCCCTAGCGGGGGGGCTCTCGGTGAGCAGTTCTTC; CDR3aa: CASSQSPSGGALGEQFF
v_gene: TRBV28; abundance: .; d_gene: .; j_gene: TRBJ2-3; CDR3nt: TGTGCCAGCAGTTTGCGTCGGAGCGGCGTGGGCTCAGATACGCAGTATTTT; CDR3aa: CASSLRRSGVGSDTQYF
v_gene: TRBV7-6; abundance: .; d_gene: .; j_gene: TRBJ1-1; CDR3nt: TGTGCCAGCAGCCCATTATGGGGGGGCACGAACACTGAAGCTTTCTTT; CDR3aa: CASSPLWGGTNTEAFF
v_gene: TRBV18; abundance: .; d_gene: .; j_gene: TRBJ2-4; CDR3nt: TGTGCCAGCTCACCACCCTATGCCCGGGACGGAGACAAAAACATTCAGTACTTC; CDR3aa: CASSPPYARDGDKNIQYF
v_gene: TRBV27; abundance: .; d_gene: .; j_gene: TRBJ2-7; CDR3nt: TGTGCCAGCAGTTTATACGACCCAGGGGAGCAGTACTTC; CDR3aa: CASSLYDPGEQYF
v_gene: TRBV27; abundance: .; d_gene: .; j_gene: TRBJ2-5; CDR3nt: TGTGCCAGCAGTTTGGGAGGGGGCAGAGAGACCCAGTACTTC; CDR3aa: CASSLGGGRETQYF
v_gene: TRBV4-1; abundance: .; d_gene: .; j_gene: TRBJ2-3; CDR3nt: TGCGCCAGCAGCCCCCTCGGTGAAGGGGGGATAAGTAGCACAGATACGCAGTATTTT; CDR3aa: CASSPLGEGGISSTDTQYF
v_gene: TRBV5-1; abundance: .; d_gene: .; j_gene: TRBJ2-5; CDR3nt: TGCGCCAGCAGCTTGAACAGTCAAGAGACCCAGTACTTC; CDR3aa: CASSLNSQETQYF
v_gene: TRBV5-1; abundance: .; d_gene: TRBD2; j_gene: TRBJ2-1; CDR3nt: TGCGCCAGCAGCCTTAGACTAGCGGGGGCGAGCTCCTACAATGAGCAGTTCTTC; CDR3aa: CASSLRLAGASSYNEQFF
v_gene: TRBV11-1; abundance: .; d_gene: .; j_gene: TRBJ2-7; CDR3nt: TGTGCCAGCAGTTCGACCGGGACCTTGAGCTACGAGCAGTACTTC; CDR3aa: CASSSTGTLSYEQYF
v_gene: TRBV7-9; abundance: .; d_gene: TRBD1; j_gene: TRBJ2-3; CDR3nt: TGTGCCAGCAGCTCAGGATTTCGGACAGGGGGGAGCACAGATACGCAGTATTTT; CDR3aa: CASSSGFRTGGSTDTQYF
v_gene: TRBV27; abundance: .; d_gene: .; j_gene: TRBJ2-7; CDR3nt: TGTGCCAGCAAGCCCACCACAGGGATGTCGTTTAACGAGCAGTACTTC; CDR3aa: CASKPTTGMSFNEQYF
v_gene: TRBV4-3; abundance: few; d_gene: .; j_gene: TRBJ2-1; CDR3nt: TGCGCCAGCAGCCAAGATTCTGGGTACAATGAGCAGTTCTTC; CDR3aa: CASSQDSGYNEQFF
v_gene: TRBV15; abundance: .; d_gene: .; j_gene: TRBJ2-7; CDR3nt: TGTGCCACCAGCAGAGATGGGTCCCCGGGGGAGCAGTACTTC; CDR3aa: CATSRDGSPGEQYF
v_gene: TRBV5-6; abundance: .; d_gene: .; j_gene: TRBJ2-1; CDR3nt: TGTGCCAGCAGCCCCTGGCTAGGGAGCTCCTACAATGAGCAGTTCTTC; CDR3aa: CASSPWLGSSYNEQFF
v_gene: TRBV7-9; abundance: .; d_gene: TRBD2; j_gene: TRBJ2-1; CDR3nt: TGTGCCAGCAACCCTAGCGGGGAGTTTCCGGAGCAGTTCTTC; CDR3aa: CASNPSGEFPEQFF
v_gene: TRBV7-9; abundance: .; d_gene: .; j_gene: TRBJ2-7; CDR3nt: TGTGCCAGCAGCTTCTCGGGATACGAGCAGTACTTC; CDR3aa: CASSFSGYEQYF
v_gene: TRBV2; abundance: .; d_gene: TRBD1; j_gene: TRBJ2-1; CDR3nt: TGTGCCAGCAGTGGACAGGGGATTAGTCACAATGAGCAGTTCTTC; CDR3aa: CASSGQGISHNEQFF
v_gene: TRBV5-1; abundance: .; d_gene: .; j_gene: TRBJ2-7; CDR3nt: TGCGCCAGCAGCAGCACAAGAGGGGCCTTGGAGCAGTACTTC; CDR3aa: CASSSTRGALEQYF
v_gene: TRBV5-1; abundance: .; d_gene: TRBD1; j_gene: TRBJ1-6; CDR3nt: TGCGCCAGCAGCTACGACAGGGGGGTTTCACCCCTCCACTTT; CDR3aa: CASSYDRGVSPLHF
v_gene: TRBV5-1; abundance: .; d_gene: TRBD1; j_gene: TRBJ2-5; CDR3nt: TGCGCCAGCAGCTCACCCGAGGACAGGGGAGGCCAAGAGACCCAGTACTTC; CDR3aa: CASSSPEDRGGQETQYF
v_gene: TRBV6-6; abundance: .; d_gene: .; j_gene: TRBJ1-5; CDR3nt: TGTGCCAGCAGTGGTAATCAGCCCCAGCATTTT; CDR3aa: CASSGNQPQHF
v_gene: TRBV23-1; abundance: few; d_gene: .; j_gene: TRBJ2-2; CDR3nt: TGCGCCAGCATAACCGGGCCGGCTGATGGAAAGGGCGGGGAGCTGTTTTTT; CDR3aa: CASITGPADGKGGELFF
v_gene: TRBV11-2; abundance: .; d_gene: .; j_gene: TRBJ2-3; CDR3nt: TGTGCCAGCAGCTTAGGGATAGTAGGGGGAGGCACAGATACGCAGTATTTT; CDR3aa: CASSLGIVGGGTDTQYF
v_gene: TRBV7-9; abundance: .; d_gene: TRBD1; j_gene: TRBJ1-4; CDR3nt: TGTGCCAGCAGCCAGACAGGGGGCGGTGAAAAACTGTTTTTT; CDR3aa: CASSQTGGGEKLFF
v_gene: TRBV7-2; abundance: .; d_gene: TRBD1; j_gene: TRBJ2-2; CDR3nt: TGTGCCAGCAGCTTGGGACAGGGTATCACCGGGGAGCTGTTTTTT; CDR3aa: CASSLGQGITGELFF
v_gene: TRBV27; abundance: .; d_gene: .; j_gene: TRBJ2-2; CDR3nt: TGTGCCAGCAGTTTCGGAACCGGGGAGCTGTTTTTT; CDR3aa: CASSFGTGELFF
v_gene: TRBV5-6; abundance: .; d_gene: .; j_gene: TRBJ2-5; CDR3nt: TGTGCCAGCAGCGCCGTGGGGGAGACCCAGTACTTC; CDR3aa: CASSAVGETQYF
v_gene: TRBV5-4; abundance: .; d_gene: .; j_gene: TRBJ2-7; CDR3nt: TGTGCCAGCAGCTTGTATGGCCGCTCCTACGAGCAGTACTTC; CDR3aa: CASSLYGRSYEQYF
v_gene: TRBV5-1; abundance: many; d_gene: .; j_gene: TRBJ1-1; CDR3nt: TGCGCCAGCAGTTTGACTGCCCCCACTGAAGCTTTCTTT; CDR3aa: CASSLTAPTEAFF
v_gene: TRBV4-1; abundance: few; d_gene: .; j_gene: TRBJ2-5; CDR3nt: TGCGCCAGCAGCCAAAGAGGGCAGGGGGAGACCCAGTACTTC; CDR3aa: CASSQRGQGETQYF
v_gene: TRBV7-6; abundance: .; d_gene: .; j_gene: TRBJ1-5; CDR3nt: TGTGCCAGCAGCTCCGGACTTCCCTCGGGCAATCAGCCCCAGCATTTT; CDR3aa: CASSSGLPSGNQPQHF
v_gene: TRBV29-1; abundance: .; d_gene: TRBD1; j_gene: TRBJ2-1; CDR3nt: TGCAGCGTCGCCGGGACAGAATACAATGAGCAGTTCTTC; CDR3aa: CSVAGTEYNEQFF
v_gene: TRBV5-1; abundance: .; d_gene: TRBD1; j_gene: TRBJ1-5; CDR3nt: TGCGCCAGCAGTCCGAGAGGGGGCTCTCAGCCCCAGCATTTT; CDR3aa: CASSPRGGSQPQHF
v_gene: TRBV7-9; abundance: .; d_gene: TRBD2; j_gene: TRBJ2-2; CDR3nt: TGTGCCAGCAGCTTATCAGCGGGGGGCACCGGGGAGCTGTTTTTT; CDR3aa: CASSLSAGGTGELFF
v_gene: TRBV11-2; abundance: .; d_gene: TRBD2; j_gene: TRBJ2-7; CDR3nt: TGTGCCAGCAGCACCTCCCGGGGGGTGGACTCCAAGTACTTC; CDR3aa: CASSTSRGVDSKYF
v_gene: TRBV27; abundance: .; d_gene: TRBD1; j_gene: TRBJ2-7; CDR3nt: TGTGCCAGCAGTCTTCAGACAGGGGACGAGCAGTACTTC; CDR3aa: CASSLQTGDEQYF
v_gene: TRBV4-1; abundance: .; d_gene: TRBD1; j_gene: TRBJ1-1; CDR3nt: TGCGCCAGCAGCCAAGGTGGGGACAGGGGATGGGACACTGAAGCTTTCTTT; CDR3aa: CASSQGGDRGWDTEAFF
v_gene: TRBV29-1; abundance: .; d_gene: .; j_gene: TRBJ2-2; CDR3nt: TGCAGCGCTATGATAGGGTACGGGGAGCTGTTTTTT; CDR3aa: CSAMIGYGELFF
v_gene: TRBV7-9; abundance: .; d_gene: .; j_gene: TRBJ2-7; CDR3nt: TGTGCCAGCAGCCCCCGCCAAACCTACGAGCAGTACTTC; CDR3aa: CASSPRQTYEQYF